Listed here are 14 T cell receptor beta chains from one sample, sequenced in a study of blood T cell repertoires in COVID-19. Clones were read by immunoSEQ multiplex PCR, and TCRdb kept only the in-frame ones, dropping some. The table has over 150,000 clones, 70% to 85% seen once; the top ten hold 25% to 30%. The sequencing sample was made of peripheral blood. These receptors were obtained from a woman in her sixties with acute or convalescent COVID-19.

The chain combines TRBV11-2 with TRBJ1-4; D is possibly TRBD1 (5 bases). Germline V CDR1 and CDR2: SGHAT, FQNNGV. The length of the CDR3 is 13 residues. V was cut by 0 bases and J by 10 bases, with 9 bases left in between. The CDR3, as DNA: TGTGCCAGCAGCTTAGAAAGGGGAAGAAAACTGTTTTTT. It encodes CASSLERGRKLFF.

The chain combines TRBV7-2 with TRBJ1-6; D is ambiguous. The CDR3 runs to 14 residues. With 5 bases removed from V and 14 bases from J, the gap between germline ends came to 19 bases. The germline CDR1 and CDR2 sequences are SGHTA and FQGNSA. CDR3 region: CASSLTLTSGALHF. The CDR3 coding sequence is TGTGCCAGCAGCCTTACATTAACGTCGGGAGCCCTCCACTTT. The entire variable domain, with the rest obtained from reference TRBV7-2 and TRBJ1-6, is as follows: GAGVSQSPSNKVTEKGKDVELRCDPISGHTALYWYRQSLGQGLEFLIYFQGNSAPDKSGLPSDRFSAERTGGSVSTLTIQRTQQEDSAVYLCASSLTLTSGALHFGNGTRLTVT.

This clone was seen just once. The J gene is TRBJ1-6, the V gene TRBV6-1, with D perhaps TRBD1 (5 bases). CDR1 and CDR2 from the germline V gene are MNHNS and SASEGT. V was trimmed by 1 base and J by 6 bases, leaving 19 bases between them. This CDR3 comprises 18 residues. The CDR3 DNA sequence: TGTGCCAGCAGTGAAGGTTGGGAGGGGAAGGGGTTTAATTCACCCCTCCACTTT. It is translated as CASSEGWEGKGFNSPLHF.

This chain links TRBV21-1 with TRBJ1-4. TRBV21-1 is reported as a pseudogene. The CDR3 is made up of 14 amino acids. The CDR3, as DNA: TGTGCCAGCAGCAAGGGAGGTGGGAATGAAAAACTGTTTTTT. Translation: CASSKGGGNEKLFF.

J is TRBJ2-3 and V is TRBV11-3; TRBD2 might be the D (6 bases). This CDR3 has 14 residues. Between the trimmed V and J ends, which lost 0 bases and 3 bases, there was a span of 7 bases. Germline V gene sequence: CDR1 SGHNT, CDR2 YENEEA. The CDR3 loop is CASSLDGTTDTQYF. The CDR3 DNA sequence: TGTGCCAGCAGCTTAGATGGGACTACAGATACGCAGTATTTT. Combining the CDR3 with reference TRBV11-3 and TRBJ2-3 gives the whole variable domain EAGVVQSPRYKIIEKKQPVAFWCNPISGHNTLYWYLQNLGQGPELLIRYENEEAVDDSQLPKDRFSAERLKGVDSTLKIQPAELGDSAVYLCASSLDGTTDTQYFGPGTRLTVL.

The V and J genes are TRBV7-3 and TRBJ1-3; D might be TRBD1 (5 bases). CDR3 length: 15 residues. V was shortened by 6 bases and J by 0 bases, with 12 bases between the two germline ends. The germline V gene has CDR1 SGHTA and CDR2 FQGTGA. CDR3 sequence: CASSSDISSGNTIYF. CDR3 nucleotides: TGTGCCAGCAGTTCGGACATTTCCTCTGGAAACACCATATATTTT.

The chain uses TRBV2 and TRBJ1-6; no reliable D call. The CDR3 is 18 residues long. In germline, CDR1 is SNHLY, CDR2 FYNNEI. Between the trimmed V and J ends, which lost 4 bases and 3 bases, there was a span of 19 bases. The CDR3 here is CASSVNRGRGIYNSPLHF. In DNA, the CDR3 is TGTGCCAGCAGTGTAAACCGAGGCCGGGGAATCTATAATTCACCCCTCCACTTT.

The gene calls are TRBV7-6 and TRBJ1-1; a possible D gene is TRBD1 (6 bases). Looked up from germline, CDR1 is SGHVS and CDR2 is FNYEAQ. Trimming took off 1 base at V and 6 bases at J, with 15 bases between the two ends. CDR3 size: 15 residues. CDR3 residues: CASSLDLGAGAEAFF. CDR3 DNA sequence: TGTGCCAGCAGCTTAGATCTGGGGGCAGGGGCTGAAGCTTTCTTT.

This clone was seen a handful of times. This chain connects TRBV11-2 to TRBJ1-5; D is perhaps TRBD1 (6 bases). Trimming took off 5 bases at V and 7 bases at J, with 24 bases between the two ends. The CDR3 length is 17 residues. Germline lookup yields CDR1 SGHAT and CDR2 FQNNGV. The CDR3 DNA reads TGTGCCAGCAGCGCCTCCCCCACAGGGTATTACGGACAGCCCCAGCATTTT. Translation: CASSASPTGYYGQPQHF.

This clone came up a few times. J is TRBJ1-4 and V is TRBV3-1 (or the pseudogene TRBV3-2); perhaps TRBD1 as D (5 bases). This CDR3 spans 14 amino acids. Deletions cut 4 bases from V and 7 bases from J, with 13 bases between. Germline V gene data show CDR1 as LGHDT and CDR2 as YNNKEL (reference sequence). The DNA of the CDR3 is TGTGCCAGCAGCCTGAGACGGAGGGGTGAAAAACTGTTTTTT. As protein: CASSLRRRGEKLFF.

V is TRBV5-6 and J is TRBJ1-2, with 7 bases aligning to TRBD1. CDR3 length: 12 residues. The junction had 7 bases not matched to a gene; V was cut back by 6 bases and J by 8 bases. Looked up from germline, CDR1 is SGHDT and CDR2 is YYEEEE. CDR3 nucleotides: TGTGCCAGCAAACGGGACAGCCGAGGCTACACCTTC. Protein sequence: CASKRDSRGYTF.

The genes are TRBV6-2 or TRBV6-3 and TRBJ1-4, with TRBD1 as a possible D gene (5 bases). Trimming stripped 5 bases from V and 4 bases from J, with 8 bases between. CDR3 size: 13 residues. Germline V lookup: CDR1 MNHEY, CDR2 SVGEGT. The CDR3 DNA reads TGTGCCAGCAGTCGACAGATTAATGAAAAACTGTTTTTT. Encoded protein: CASSRQINEKLFF.

The chain combines TRBV7-2 with TRBJ2-5; D is possibly TRBD2 (5 bases). The CDR3 is 14 amino acids. Trimming pared 5 bases from V and 5 bases from J, leaving 15 bases between. Per the germline V gene, CDR1 is SGHTA and CDR2 is FQGNSA. The DNA of the CDR3 is TGTGCCAGCAGCACTCCCACTAGAGTGGAGACCCAGTACTTC. Its protein product is CASSTPTRVETQYF. Supplemented by reference TRBV7-2 and TRBJ2-5, the full variable domain reads GAGVSQSPSNKVTEKGKDVELRCDPISGHTALYWYRQSLGQGLEFLIYFQGNSAPDKSGLPSDRFSAERTGGSVSTLTIQRTQQEDSAVYLCASSTPTRVETQYFGPGTRLLVL.

This clone has only one observation. The chain joins TRBV7-9 to TRBJ1-2, with TRBD1 identical over 9 bases. J was trimmed by 6 bases and V by 5 bases; bases with no gene match: 10. Germline values: CDR1 SEHNR, CDR2 FQNEAQ (reference sequence). This CDR3 contains 15 residues. CDR3 amino acids: CASSAIGDRVHGYTF. The DNA of the CDR3 is TGTGCCAGCAGCGCCATTGGGGACAGGGTACATGGCTACACCTTC.